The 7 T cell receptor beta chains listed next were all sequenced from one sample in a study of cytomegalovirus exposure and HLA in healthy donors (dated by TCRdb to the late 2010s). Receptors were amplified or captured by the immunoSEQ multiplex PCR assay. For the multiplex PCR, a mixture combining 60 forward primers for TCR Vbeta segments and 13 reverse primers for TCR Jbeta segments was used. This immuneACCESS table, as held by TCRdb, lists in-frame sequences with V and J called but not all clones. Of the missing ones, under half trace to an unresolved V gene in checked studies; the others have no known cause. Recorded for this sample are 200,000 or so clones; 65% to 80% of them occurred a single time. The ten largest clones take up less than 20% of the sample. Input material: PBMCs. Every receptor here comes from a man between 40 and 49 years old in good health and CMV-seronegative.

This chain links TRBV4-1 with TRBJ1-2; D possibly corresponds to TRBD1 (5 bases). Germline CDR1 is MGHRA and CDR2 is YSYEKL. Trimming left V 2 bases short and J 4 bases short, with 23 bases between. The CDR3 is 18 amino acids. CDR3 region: CASSQKGHGREGAYGYTF. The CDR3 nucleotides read TGCGCCAGCAGCCAAAAGGGGCATGGGAGGGAAGGGGCCTATGGCTACACCTTC.

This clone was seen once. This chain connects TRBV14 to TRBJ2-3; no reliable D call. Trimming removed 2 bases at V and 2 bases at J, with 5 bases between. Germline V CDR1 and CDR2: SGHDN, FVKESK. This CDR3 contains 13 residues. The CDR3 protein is CASSQLPTDTQYF. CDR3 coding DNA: TGTGCCAGCAGCCAACTTCCCACAGATACGCAGTATTTT.

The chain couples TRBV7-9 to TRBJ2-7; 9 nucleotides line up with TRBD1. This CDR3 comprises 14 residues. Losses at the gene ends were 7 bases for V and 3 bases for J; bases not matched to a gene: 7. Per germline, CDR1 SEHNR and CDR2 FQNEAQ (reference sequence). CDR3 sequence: CASMGDRAFYEQYF. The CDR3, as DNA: TGTGCCAGCATGGGGGACAGGGCCTTCTACGAGCAGTACTTC.

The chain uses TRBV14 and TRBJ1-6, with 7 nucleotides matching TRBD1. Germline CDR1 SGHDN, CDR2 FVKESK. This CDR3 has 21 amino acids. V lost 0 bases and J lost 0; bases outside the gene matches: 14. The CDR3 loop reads CASSQDNWDSWMSSYNSPLHF. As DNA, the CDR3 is TGTGCCAGCAGCCAAGACAACTGGGACAGTTGGATGAGCTCCTATAATTCACCCCTCCACTTT. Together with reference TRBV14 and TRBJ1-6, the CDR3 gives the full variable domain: EAGVTQFPSHSVIEKGQTVTLRCDPISGHDNLYWYRRVMGKEIKFLLHFVKESKQDESGMPNNRFLAERTGGTYSTLKVQPAELEDSGVYFCASSQDNWDSWMSSYNSPLHFGNGTRLTVT.

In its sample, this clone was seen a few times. CDR3 bases: TGTGCCAGCAGCTTAGCAGGGGTATCCTACAACAATGAGCAGTTCTTC. Its translation is CASSLAGVSYNNEQFF. The chain carries TRBV5-5 and TRBJ2-1; TRBD1 is a possible D gene (6 bases). This CDR3 is built from 16 residues. V lost 2 bases and J 5 bases, leaving 17 bases between the germline ends. Germline loops: CDR1 SGHKS, CDR2 YYEKEE (reference sequence).

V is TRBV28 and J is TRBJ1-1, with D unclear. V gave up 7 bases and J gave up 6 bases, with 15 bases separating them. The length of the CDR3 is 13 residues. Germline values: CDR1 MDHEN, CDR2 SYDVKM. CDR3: CASNEGGKPEAFF. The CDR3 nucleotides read TGTGCCAGCAACGAGGGAGGGAAACCTGAAGCTTTCTTT.

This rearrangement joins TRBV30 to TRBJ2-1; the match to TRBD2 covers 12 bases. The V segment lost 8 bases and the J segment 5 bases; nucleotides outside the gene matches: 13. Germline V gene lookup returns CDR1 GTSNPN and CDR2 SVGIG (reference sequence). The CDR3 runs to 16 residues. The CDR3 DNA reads TGTGCCCCGGGAGGACTAGCGGGGCGGAGGGACAATGAGCAGTTCTTC. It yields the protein CAPGGLAGRRDNEQFF.